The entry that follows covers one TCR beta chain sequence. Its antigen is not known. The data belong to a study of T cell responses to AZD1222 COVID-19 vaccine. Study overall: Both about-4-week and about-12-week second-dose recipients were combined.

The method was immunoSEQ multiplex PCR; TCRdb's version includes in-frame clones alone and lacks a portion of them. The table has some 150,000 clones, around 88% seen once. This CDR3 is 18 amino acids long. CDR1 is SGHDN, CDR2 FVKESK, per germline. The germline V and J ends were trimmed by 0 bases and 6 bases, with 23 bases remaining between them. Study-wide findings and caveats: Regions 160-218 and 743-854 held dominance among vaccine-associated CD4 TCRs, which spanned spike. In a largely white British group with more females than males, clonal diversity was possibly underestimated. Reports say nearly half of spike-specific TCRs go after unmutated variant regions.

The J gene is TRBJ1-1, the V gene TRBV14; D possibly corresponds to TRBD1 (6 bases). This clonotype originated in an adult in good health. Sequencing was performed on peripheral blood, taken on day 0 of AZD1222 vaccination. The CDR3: CASSQDWGVVQGRAEAFF. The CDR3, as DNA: TGTGCCAGCAGCCAAGATTGGGGTGTCGTACAGGGACGCGCTGAAGCTTTCTTT.